One and the same sample provided the 32 T cell receptor beta chains below, sequenced in a study of T-cell reconstitution after alpha-beta-depleted transplantation in children. Unique molecular identifiers were built into the TCRbeta library. In TCRdb, the PCR reads were re-called with MiXCR into one record per CDR3 protein. The sample contains more than 500,000 distinct CDR3 sequences, over 10% of which appear only once. The source was PBMCs, mostly from graft donor cells, collected 180 days after TCRalphabeta/CD19-depleted stem cell transplant. These receptors all stem from a female patient aged 2 to 10 who had a stem cell transplant for aplastic anemia, so the T cells may come from the graft donor.

The gene calls are TRBV5-5 and TRBJ2-7, with TRBD1 matching over 7 bases. V trimming: 4 bases; J trimming: 4 bases; junction bases outside the gene matches: 14. Per the germline V gene, CDR1 is SGHKS and CDR2 is YYEKEE (reference sequence). The CDR3 runs 16 residues. The chain's CDR3 is CASSTNPGTATYEQYV. The CDR3 DNA is TGTGCCAGCAGCACGAACCCCGGGACAGCAACTTACGAGCAGTACGTC.

Ten or more counts support this clonotype. This rearrangement joins TRBV9 to TRBJ2-3; D not certain. Trimming pared 2 bases from V and 5 bases from J, leaving 6 bases between. The CDR3 spans 12 residues. Per germline, CDR1 SGDLS and CDR2 YYNGEE. The CDR3: CASSVGKDTQYF. For the CDR3, the DNA is TGTGCCAGCAGCGTTGGAAAAGATACGCAGTATTTT.

This chain uses TRBV30 with TRBJ2-5, with D possibly being TRBD2 (5 bases). V was clipped by 2 bases and J by 2 bases, with 18 bases between them. CDR1 and CDR2 (germline): GTSNPN, SVGIG (reference sequence). This CDR3 region has 16 residues. The CDR3 here is CAWSMTRRTSQETQYF. In DNA form, the CDR3 reads TGTGCCTGGAGTATGACGAGGCGAACTAGTCAAGAGACCCAGTACTTC.

The table lists this clonotype with a few counts. The chain joins TRBV4-3 to TRBJ2-3; 10 positions agree with TRBD1. Trimming took 0 bases from V and 2 from J; bases not matched to a gene: 2. The germline V gene has CDR1 LGHNA and CDR2 YSLEER. CDR3 size: 16 residues. The CDR3: CASSQEGTGVTDTQYF. CDR3 nucleotides: TGCGCCAGCAGCCAAGAAGGGACAGGGGTCACAGATACGCAGTATTTT.

This clonotype appeared many times. This chain joins TRBV5-1 and TRBJ2-1; 7 nucleotides align to TRBD2. Germline loops: CDR1 SGHRS, CDR2 YFSETQ. The CDR3 contains 16 residues. The J segment lost 7 bases and the V segment lost 3 bases, leaving 13 bases of the junction unmatched. CDR3 in DNA: TGCGCCAGCAGCTGGAATAGGCGCGGGAGTTCTAATGAGCAGTTCTTC. Protein sequence: CASSWNRRGSSNEQFF.

This clonotype was seen a few times. The chain employs TRBV5-4 and TRBJ2-5, with 7 bases that match TRBD2. This CDR3 is built from 15 residues. Germline-derived CDR1 and CDR2 are SGHNT and YYREEE (reference sequence). V lost 4 bases to trimming and J lost 1 base; unmatched junction nucleotides: 7. DNA for the CDR3: TGTGCCAGCAGCAGGGAGACTAGCAGCCAAGAGACCCAGTACTTC. This encodes CASSRETSSQETQYF.

This sequence joins TRBV5-1 and TRBJ2-7; 9 nucleotides line up with TRBD1. There are 16 residues in the CDR3. V lost 0 bases and J lost 4; bases outside the gene matches: 8. Looked up from germline, CDR1 is SGHRS and CDR2 is YFSETQ. The CDR3 sequence is CASSLDPGQGHYEQYV. The CDR3 region has the DNA TGCGCCAGCAGCTTGGATCCGGGACAGGGTCATTACGAGCAGTACGTC.

This clonotype was recorded at least ten times. The chain recombines TRBV12-3 or TRBV12-4 with TRBJ2-7, with D maybe TRBD1 (6 bases). The V end lost 6 bases, the J end lost 2 bases, and 14 bases lay between the germline ends. This CDR3 spans 14 amino acids. In DNA form, the CDR3 reads TGTGCCAGCAGCCCTACAGGGTCTCCCTACGAGCAGTACTTC. Its translation: CASSPTGSPYEQYF.

The chain couples TRBV5-1 to TRBJ2-5, with 9 bases identical to TRBD1. The V gene's germline CDR1 is SGHRS and CDR2 YFSETQ. The ends lost 4 bases at V and 4 bases at J; junction bases unmatched: 11. There are 16 residues in the CDR3. CDR3 DNA: TGCGCCAGCAGCACCGCAAACAGGGGGCCGGGAGAGACCCAGTACTTC. It yields the protein CASSTANRGPGETQYF.

This chain connects TRBV28 to TRBJ1-1; D is ambiguous. The germline gives CDR1 MDHEN, CDR2 SYDVKM. There are 13 residues in the CDR3. V lost 7 bases and J 1 base, leaving 10 bases between the germline ends. CDR3 DNA sequence: TGTGCCAGCACCGGGTTACAGAACACTGAAGCTTTCTTT. It yields the protein CASTGLQNTEAFF.

This clonotype was observed at least ten times. This sequence joins TRBV4-2 and TRBJ2-7; D is possibly TRBD2 (5 bases). Germline CDR1 is LGHNA and CDR2 is YNFKEQ. The CDR3 spans 15 residues. The V and J ends lost 0 bases and 2 bases respectively, with 11 bases between them. The CDR3 DNA follows: TGTGCCAGCAGCCAAGATCCCACTAGGCCCTACGAGCAGTACTTC. It encodes CASSQDPTRPYEQYF.

V is TRBV20-1 and J is TRBJ2-7; 8 bases match TRBD1. This CDR3 is built from 14 residues. CDR1 DFQATT and CDR2 SNEGSKA come from the germline V gene (reference sequence). The trim removed 5 bases at V and 4 bases at J, leaving 10 bases unmatched. The CDR3 nucleotides read TGCAGTGCTCTCGAAGGGACAGGCAAATACGAGCAGTACTTC. Translating gives CSALEGTGKYEQYF.

The chain employs TRBV6-2 or TRBV6-3 and TRBJ1-1; D is unresolved. CDR1 and CDR2 from the germline V gene are MNHEY and SVGEGT. The CDR3 covers 15 residues. Trimming removed 0 bases at V and 1 base at J, with 9 bases between. In DNA form, the CDR3 reads TGTGCCAGCAGTTACTCGTATACCAGGAACACTGAAGCTTTCTTT. This codes for CASSYSYTRNTEAFF.

This clonotype was picked up many times. The rearrangement uses TRBV27 and TRBJ1-6; the D gene is possibly TRBD1 (6 bases). V lost 1 base and J 5 bases, leaving 12 bases between the germline ends. There are 16 residues in the CDR3. Germline V gives CDR1 MNHEY, CDR2 SMNVEV (reference sequence). CDR3 nucleotide sequence: TGTGCCAGCAGTTTATACCCCCAGGGGAATAATTCACCCCTCCACTTT. Residues: CASSLYPQGNNSPLHF.

This clonotype showed up just a few times. The chain has TRBV11-2 and TRBJ2-4, with 7 bases fitting TRBD1. The CDR3 is 16 residues long. V lost 5 bases and J lost 0; bases outside the gene matches: 7. The germline gives CDR1 SGHAT, CDR2 FQNNGV. The CDR3 DNA reads as TGTGCCAGCAGCCCAAGGGGACAGATAGCCAAAAACATTCAGTACTTC. This encodes CASSPRGQIAKNIQYF.

This clonotype was seen a handful of times. This chain uses TRBV4-1 with TRBJ1-2; weak D call: TRBD1 (6 bases). The germline gives CDR1 MGHRA, CDR2 YSYEKL. The CDR3 consists of 16 residues. Deletions cut 0 bases from V and 4 bases from J, with 15 bases between. CDR3 amino acids: CASSQELQGSGYGYTF. DNA for the CDR3: TGCGCCAGCAGCCAAGAACTACAGGGATCTGGCTATGGCTACACCTTC.

This clonotype was counted a few times. The rearrangement uses TRBV7-2 and TRBJ1-1, with 8 bases fitting TRBD1. CDR1 and CDR2 (germline): SGHTA, FQGNSA. The CDR3 is 16 residues long. V lost 1 base to trimming and J lost 3 bases; unmatched junction nucleotides: 7. DNA of the CDR3: TGTGCCAGCAGCTTAGTGGGGCAGGGGGCGTACACTGAAGCTTTCTTT. Amino acids: CASSLVGQGAYTEAFF.

The chain recombines TRBV7-2 with TRBJ2-3; TRBD2 might be the D (6 bases). The length of the CDR3 is 14 residues. Germline-derived CDR1 and CDR2 are SGHTA and FQGNSA. Between the trimmed V and J ends, which lost 8 bases and 0 bases, there was a span of 12 bases. The CDR3 DNA sequence: TGTGCCAGCCGGAGCGGGCGAAGCACAGATACGCAGTATTTT. This gives the protein CASRSGRSTDTQYF.

This chain joins TRBV29-1 and TRBJ2-1; tentatively, D is TRBD2 (5 bases). CDR3 length: 14 residues. V was shortened by 4 bases and J by 0 bases, with 10 bases between the two germline ends. The germline V gene has CDR1 SQVTM and CDR2 ANQGSEA. The CDR3 sequence: CSVGRRVSYNEQFF. Here the CDR3 DNA reads TGCAGCGTTGGTAGGCGGGTCTCCTACAATGAGCAGTTCTTC.

The rearrangement joins TRBV23-1 to TRBJ2-2; unclear D gene. TRBV23-1 is given ORF status, its function remaining uncertain. This CDR3 is built from 21 residues. V lost 4 bases to trimming and J lost 8 bases, with 35 bases between them. The CDR3 nucleotides are TGCGCCAGCAGTCCAAAGCCCTCCCCGTCCAGGTCCTCATCCTTAAGTGGGGAGCTGTTTTTT. This gives the protein CASSPKPSPSRSSSLSGELFF.

Here the CDR3 DNA reads TGCAGCGTTACTAAGAAAGATACGCAGTATTTT. It is translated as CSVTKKDTQYF. The J gene is TRBJ2-3, the V gene TRBV29-1; D is undetermined. The CDR3 totals 11 residues. Germline V CDR1 and CDR2: SQVTM, ANQGSEA. V gave up 5 bases and J gave up 5 bases, with 8 bases separating them.

Comments on this clonotype: This may be a read error, as it is one base from a much larger clone. This sequence joins TRBV3-1 and TRBJ2-1; D is undetermined. The CDR3 loop spans 13 amino acids. V was trimmed by 2 bases and J by 7 bases, leaving 9 bases between them. Germline V gives CDR1 LGHDT, CDR2 YNNKEL (reference sequence). In DNA, the CDR3 is TGTGCCAGCAGCCAATATAGTACTAATGAGCAGTTCTTC. Translation: CASSQYSTNEQFF.

In its sample, this clonotype was seen a few times. V usage is TRBV9 and J usage is TRBJ2-1; TRBD2 matches 8 bases. This CDR3 comprises 14 residues. CDR1 and CDR2 (germline): SGDLS, YYNGEE. After removal of 4 bases from V and 7 bases from J, the junction contained 7 bases not matched to a gene. In DNA form, the CDR3 reads TGTGCCAGCAGCTCAAGCGGGAGATTGAATGAGCAGTTCTTC. This translates into CASSSSGRLNEQFF.

This clonotype was counted a few times. The chain employs TRBV28 and TRBJ2-5, with D maybe TRBD2 (5 bases). The V end was cut by 1 base, the J end by 5 bases, with 14 bases between. The CDR3 is 15 residues long. Germline lookup yields CDR1 MDHEN and CDR2 SYDVKM. This CDR3 reads CASSLSPLGGETQYF. The CDR3 nucleotides are TGTGCCAGCAGTTTATCCCCTCTTGGCGGGGAGACCCAGTACTTC.

This clonotype appeared a few times. This sequence joins TRBV19 and TRBJ1-2; D is perhaps TRBD1 (5 bases). Germline assignment: CDR1 LNHDA and CDR2 SQIVND (reference sequence). Trimming left V 5 bases short and J 0 bases short, with 10 bases between. The CDR3 consists of 14 residues. CDR3: CASSLTVTNYGYTF. The CDR3, as DNA: TGTGCCAGTAGTCTGACAGTGACTAACTATGGCTACACCTTC.

The chain links TRBV15 to TRBJ2-3; TRBD2 agrees at 9 bases. The trim removed 0 bases at V and 4 bases at J, leaving 5 bases unmatched. This CDR3 comprises 16 residues. The germline V gene has CDR1 LNHNV and CDR2 YYDKDF (reference sequence). The CDR3 DNA sequence: TGTGCCACCAGCAGAGAGGTAGCGGGAGCCCCAGATACGCAGTATTTT. Translated, it gives CATSREVAGAPDTQYF.

The chain links TRBV6-5 to TRBJ2-5, with TRBD1 matching over 11 bases. The germline gives CDR1 MNHEY, CDR2 SVGAGI. This CDR3 has 15 residues. V shed 3 bases, J shed 4 bases, and the junction held 4 bases outside the gene matches. CDR3 DNA: TGTGCCAGCAGTTATTGGGACAGGGGGAGAGAGACCCAGTACTTC. Translated: CASSYWDRGRETQYF.

This clonotype showed up many times. The CDR3 DNA follows: TGCAGCGCCACGGTACCCAGCGGGAGAGGAGAGACCCAGTACTTC. This sequence encodes CSATVPSGRGETQYF. V gene TRBV29-1 combines with J gene TRBJ2-5, with 8 positions matching TRBD2. J was trimmed by 4 bases and V by 7 bases; bases with no gene match: 14. The CDR3 extends over 15 amino acids. From germline, CDR1 is SQVTM and CDR2 ANQGSEA.

This clonotype has at least ten counts. The V gene is TRBV7-2, the J gene TRBJ1-5; D gene ambiguous. Germline V CDR1 and CDR2: SGHTA, FQGNSA. Trimming shortened V by 1 base and J by 4 bases, and 14 bases separated the two germline ends. This CDR3 has 16 residues. CDR3 in amino acids: CASSLELVRLNQPQHF. The CDR3 nucleotides are TGTGCCAGCAGCTTAGAATTAGTAAGGCTAAATCAGCCCCAGCATTTT.

V and J are TRBV6-5 and TRBJ2-3, with 8 bases that match TRBD2. CDR3 length: 16 amino acids. J lost 2 bases, V lost 0 bases, and 4 bases had no gene match. Germline V CDR1 and CDR2: MNHEY, SVGAGI. CDR3 region: CASSYSWRGATDTQYF. Here the CDR3 DNA reads TGTGCCAGCAGTTACTCGTGGCGGGGGGCCACAGATACGCAGTATTTT.

This rearrangement joins TRBV11-3 to TRBJ2-3; 7 positions agree with TRBD1. This CDR3 comprises 15 residues. The germline V gene encodes CDR1 SGHNT and CDR2 YENEEA. Trimming at V came to 5 bases and at J to 2 bases, leaving 7 bases not matched to a gene. CDR3 loop: CASSHPGQHTDTQYF. CDR3 coding DNA: TGTGCCAGCAGCCACCCGGGACAGCACACAGATACGCAGTATTTT.

As concerns this clonotype: Germline is not matched at one junction end, which may reflect a read error. The V gene is TRBV15, the J gene TRBJ2-3, with 8 bases matching TRBD2. The CDR3 contains 16 residues. CDR1 and CDR2 (germline): LNHNV, YYDKDF (reference sequence). The chain's CDR3 is CATSTGGQIRTVTQYF. The CDR3 DNA is TGTGCCACCAGCACGGGGGGGCAGATCCGCACAGTTACGCAGTATTTT.